Following are 19 T cell receptor beta chains from one sample sequenced in a study of siplizumab effects on memory and regulatory T cells. Assay: immunoSEQ multiplex PCR; the TCRdb copy retains only in-frame clones and omits some. Of over 80,000 clones in the sample, roughly 94% were seen once. Sample: non-Treg CD4+ T cells sorted from blood. The receptors were sampled from a human donor in good health.

The chain recombines TRBV28 with TRBJ2-1; 7 positions agree with TRBD2. Germline V gene lookup returns CDR1 MDHEN and CDR2 SYDVKM. J gave up 6 bases and V 10 bases, and 6 bases lay outside the gene matches. This CDR3 comprises 12 residues. This chain's CDR3 is CATGTTVNEQFF. CDR3 bases: TGTGCCACCGGGACTACCGTCAATGAGCAGTTCTTC.

This rearrangement joins TRBV7-3 to TRBJ2-7, with D hard to call. Trimming left V 5 bases short and J 1 base short, with 9 bases between. This CDR3 contains 13 residues. CDR1 SGHTA and CDR2 FQGTGA come from the germline V gene. Here the CDR3 reads CASSVDPSYEQYF. The CDR3, as DNA: TGTGCCAGCAGCGTAGATCCTTCCTACGAGCAGTACTTC.

CDR3 loop: CASRKSSYNSPLHF. As DNA, the CDR3 is TGTGCCAGTCGTAAGAGCTCCTATAATTCACCCCTCCACTTT. The chain combines TRBV6-5 with TRBJ1-6; D is uncertain. This CDR3 contains 14 residues. V was trimmed by 9 bases and J by 0 bases, leaving 9 bases between them. The germline V gene has CDR1 MNHEY and CDR2 SVGAGI.

The chain recombines TRBV19 with TRBJ2-2, with D unclear. CDR3 length: 14 residues. Germline values: CDR1 LNHDA, CDR2 SQIVND (reference sequence). Trimming took off 5 bases at V and 5 bases at J, with 12 bases between the two ends. The DNA for the CDR3 is TGTGCCAGTAGTGTTTCACAGAGAACCGGGGAGCTGTTTTTT. Translated, it gives CASSVSQRTGELFF.

V is TRBV5-4 and J is TRBJ1-1; D perhaps matches TRBD1 (6 bases). The ends were cut back, 0 bases at V and 2 bases at J, with 14 bases in the middle. Germline V gene sequence: CDR1 SGHNT, CDR2 YYREEE (reference sequence). The CDR3 length is 16 residues. The CDR3 DNA sequence: TGTGCCAGCAGCTTGGGAGGGGACAACGCCAACACTGAAGCTTTCTTT. As protein: CASSLGGDNANTEAFF.

V usage is TRBV7-9 and J usage is TRBJ2-5; D ambiguous. The CDR3 sequence is 17 residues long. V was shortened by 4 bases and J by 7 bases, with 25 bases between the two germline ends. Germline V gene data show CDR1 as SEHNR and CDR2 as FQNEAQ (reference sequence). The CDR3: CASSSTRRQPERRTQYF. The CDR3 DNA reads TGTGCCAGCAGCTCGACGAGAAGGCAGCCCGAGCGACGGACCCAGTACTTC.

The chain is built from TRBV5-4 and TRBJ2-7, with D unresolved. Trimming pared 4 bases from V and 3 bases from J, leaving 14 bases between. This CDR3 comprises 14 residues. Germline assignment: CDR1 SGHNT and CDR2 YYREEE (reference sequence). The CDR3 is CASSVARGDYEQYF. The CDR3 DNA reads TGTGCCAGCAGCGTGGCTAGAGGAGACTACGAGCAGTACTTC.

The chain couples TRBV29-1 to TRBJ2-2, with a tentative D call TRBD2 (5 bases). The CDR3 is 14 residues long. Germline-derived CDR1 and CDR2 are SQVTM and ANQGSEA. V was shortened by 4 bases and J by 0 bases, with 9 bases between the two germline ends. The CDR3 spells CSVVLAANTGELFF. The CDR3 nucleotides are TGCAGCGTTGTGCTAGCCGCGAACACCGGGGAGCTGTTTTTT.

This clone was seen only once. The gene calls are TRBV27 and TRBJ1-5; 10 nucleotides agree with TRBD1. There are 15 residues in the CDR3. Germline trimming cut 6 bases from V and 9 bases from J; bases unmatched to any gene: 11. Germline V lookup: CDR1 MNHEY, CDR2 SMNVEV (reference sequence). For the CDR3, the DNA is TGTGCCAGCAGAACGACAGGGGGCGCGAAATCGCCCCAGCATTTT. Translating gives CASRTTGGAKSPQHF.

CDR3 sequence reads: CASSLYGTGGINTQYF. CDR3 sequence (DNA): TGCGCCAGCAGCTTGTATGGGACAGGGGGCATAAATACGCAGTATTTT. The V call is TRBV5-1, the J call TRBJ2-3; TRBD1 matches at 12 bases. V gave up 1 base and J gave up 7 bases; unmatched junction bases: 7. The CDR3 length is 16 residues. Germline V lookup: CDR1 SGHRS, CDR2 YFSETQ.

The CDR3 region has the DNA TGTGCCAGCAGCTTGGCTTCGGTAGGACTAGCGGGAGGTAAAAATGAGCAGTTCTTC. Amino acids: CASSLASVGLAGGKNEQFF. The genes are TRBV5-4 and TRBJ2-1; TRBD2 matches at 14 bases. After removal of 0 bases from V and 7 bases from J, the junction contained 12 bases not matched to a gene. From germline, CDR1 is SGHNT and CDR2 YYREEE (reference sequence). CDR3 length equals 19 residues.

The rearrangement joins TRBV11-2 to TRBJ1-3, with a possible D match to TRBD1 (5 bases). Germline CDR1 and CDR2: SGHAT and FQNNGV. With 5 bases removed from V and 0 bases from J, the gap between germline ends came to 8 bases. The CDR3 runs to 14 residues. In DNA form, the CDR3 reads TGTGCCAGCAGCCGACAGTACTCTGGAAACACCATATATTTT. Translating gives CASSRQYSGNTIYF.

In DNA, the CDR3 is TGCGCCAGCAGGGGCTCGCTCGCGGGAGGGCCAAGTTTCACAGATACGCAGTATTTT. The encoded protein is CASRGSLAGGPSFTDTQYF. The rearrangement uses TRBV5-1 and TRBJ2-3, with TRBD2 identical over 9 bases. After removal of 5 bases from V and 2 bases from J, the junction contained 18 bases not matched to a gene. This CDR3 has 19 residues. Germline V gene data show CDR1 as SGHRS and CDR2 as YFSETQ.

The CDR3 loop reads CAWSNPREQLNQPQHF. The CDR3 DNA reads as TGTGCCTGGAGTAATCCCAGGGAGCAGCTGAATCAGCCCCAGCATTTT. The genes are TRBV30 and TRBJ1-5; tentatively, D is TRBD1 (5 bases). V lost 2 bases and J 4 bases, leaving 18 bases between the germline ends. The CDR3 extends over 16 amino acids. The V gene's germline CDR1 is GTSNPN and CDR2 SVGIG (reference sequence).

The chain couples TRBV28 to TRBJ2-7; D call uncertain. V shed 8 bases and J shed 0 bases, with 11 bases lying between them. The CDR3 loop spans 13 amino acids. Germline-derived CDR1 and CDR2 are MDHEN and SYDVKM. CDR3 sequence reads: CASCQPFSYEQYF. The CDR3 DNA sequence: TGTGCCAGCTGTCAGCCTTTCTCCTACGAGCAGTACTTC.

This clone was picked up one time. The chain carries TRBV9 and TRBJ1-3; D gene uncertain. Trimming left V 0 bases short and J 0 bases short, with 16 bases between. CDR1 SGDLS and CDR2 YYNGEE come from the germline V gene. CDR3 size: 18 residues. The CDR3 nucleotides read TGTGCCAGCAGCGTAGCTACGGCGGGATTCAGCTCTGGAAACACCATATATTTT. Translation gives CASSVATAGFSSGNTIYF.

V is TRBV5-1 and J is TRBJ2-5; tentative D call: TRBD1 (5 bases). The CDR3 is made up of 13 amino acids. Germline V gene data show CDR1 as SGHRS and CDR2 as YFSETQ. The V gene lost 0 bases and the J gene lost 8 bases, with 11 bases spanning the gap. CDR3: CASSLDRKGTQYF. CDR3 sequence (DNA): TGCGCCAGCAGCTTGGACAGGAAAGGAACCCAGTACTTC.

The chain combines TRBV2 with TRBJ2-7; the match to TRBD2 covers 9 bases. This CDR3 contains 16 residues. V was clipped by 5 bases and J by 0 bases; unmatched bases: 8. Per germline, CDR1 SNHLY and CDR2 FYNNEI. CDR3 sequence reads: CASSTKISGSSYEQYF. CDR3 in DNA: TGTGCCAGCAGTACAAAAATTAGCGGGAGCTCCTACGAGCAGTACTTC. The full variable domain, its missing parts supplied by reference TRBV2 and TRBJ2-7, is EPEVTQTPSHQVTQMGQEVILRCVPISNHLYFYWYRQILGQKVEFLVSFYNNEISEKSEIFDDQFSVERPDGSNFTLKIRSTKLEDSAMYFCASSTKISGSSYEQYFGPGTRLTVT.

The V call is TRBV30, the J call TRBJ1-4; D is ambiguous. The CDR3 is made up of 18 amino acids. CDR1 is GTSNPN and CDR2 is SVGIG in the germline V gene (reference sequence). V dropped 0 bases and J dropped 1 base, with 18 bases sitting between them. The DNA of the CDR3 is TGTGCCTGGAGTGTCACCCGAGATTTTCTTCGAACTAATGAAAAACTGTTTTTT. Its protein is CAWSVTRDFLRTNEKLFF.